The 31 T cell receptor beta chains listed next were all sequenced from one sample in a study of shared clonotypes between healthy human individuals. The assay was immunoSEQ multiplex PCR, and TCRdb's table has in-frame clones only and misses some. Found here are about 490,000 clones, 79% of them singletons; the top ten hold approximately 12%. The sequenced sample consisted of PBMCs. The origin of the receptors is a woman between 35 and 50 years old in good health. Some clones in this sample may be carry-over from other donors' samples.

This clone was counted a single time. The V call is TRBV28, the J call TRBJ2-1; 9 bases are shared with TRBD2. Germline lookup yields CDR1 MDHEN and CDR2 SYDVKM. The V gene end was trimmed by 2 bases and the J gene end by 10 bases; junction bases not matched to a gene: 3. There are 13 residues in the CDR3. The CDR3 region has the DNA TGTGCCAGCAGTTTAGGGGGACTAGCCGAGCAGTTCTTC. It encodes CASSLGGLAEQFF.

The chain's CDR3 is CASSLGAGGSNNEQFF. CDR3 coding DNA: TGCGCCAGCAGCTTGGGGGCGGGAGGGAGCAACAATGAGCAGTTCTTC. V gene TRBV5-1 combines with J gene TRBJ2-1; 9 bases line up with TRBD2. The V gene end was trimmed by 0 bases and the J gene end by 5 bases; junction bases not matched to a gene: 6. The length of the CDR3 is 16 residues. Germline assignment: CDR1 SGHRS and CDR2 YFSETQ.

As concerns this clone: This sample includes further DNA sequences coding for the same CDR3. This rearrangement joins TRBV15 to TRBJ2-2; 10 nucleotides align to TRBD1. The CDR3 covers 15 residues. V shed 1 base and J 4 bases; nucleotides not matched to a gene: 0. Looked up from germline, CDR1 is LNHNV and CDR2 is YYDKDF (reference sequence). This CDR3 reads CATSRGTGGTGELFF. CDR3 coding DNA: TGTGCCACCAGCAGAGGGACAGGGGGCACCGGGGAGCTGTTTTTT.

Notes on this clone: The sample contains more than one DNA sequence encoding this CDR3. This chain joins TRBV5-1 and TRBJ2-7; 9 bases line up with TRBD1. Germline V gene sequence: CDR1 SGHRS, CDR2 YFSETQ. The CDR3 runs 14 residues. The V and J ends lost 4 bases and 5 bases, in that order; junction bases with no gene match: 7. CDR3 DNA: TGCGCCAGCAGCCTACGGACAGGGGAGGACGAGCAGTACTTC. Encoded protein: CASSLRTGEDEQYF.

The chain is built from TRBV7-8 and TRBJ2-5, with TRBD1 identical over 7 bases. This CDR3 is 13 amino acids long. CDR1 SGHVS and CDR2 FQNEAQ come from the germline V gene. The J segment lost 8 bases and the V segment lost 2 bases, leaving 5 bases of the junction unmatched. The CDR3 loop reads CASSLKTGVTQYF. DNA of the CDR3: TGTGCCAGCAGCTTAAAAACAGGGGTCACCCAGTACTTC.

This clone was observed a few times. The V call is TRBV9, the J call TRBJ1-2; D gene ambiguous. The germline V gene encodes CDR1 SGDLS and CDR2 YYNGEE. The CDR3 is 12 amino acids. V dropped 4 bases and J dropped 1 base, with 5 bases sitting between them. The chain's CDR3 is CASSSNNYGYTF. In nucleotides, the CDR3 is TGTGCCAGCAGCTCCAATAACTATGGCTACACCTTC.

Comments on this clone: One junction end does not reproduce the germline sequence, and a read error may be involved. Other DNA sequences of this sample code for an identical CDR3. V is TRBV7-3 and J is TRBJ2-6, with D perhaps TRBD1 (5 bases). The CDR3 contains 15 residues. Germline V CDR1 and CDR2: SGHTA, FQGTGA. The CDR3 coding sequence is TGTGCCAGCAGCTCCCTGGGGTCTGGGGCCAACGTCCTAACTTTC. Residues: CASSSLGSGANVLTF.

V gene TRBV10-2 combines with J gene TRBJ1-1; TRBD1 is a possible D gene (5 bases). The CDR3 consists of 14 residues. The V gene lost 7 bases and the J gene lost 3 bases, with 15 bases spanning the gap. CDR1 is WSHSY and CDR2 is SAAADI in the germline V gene. The CDR3 is CASKDQGFDTEAFF. CDR3 coding DNA: TGCGCCAGCAAAGACCAGGGTTTTGACACTGAAGCTTTCTTT.

This clone has just a few counts. The chain combines TRBV6-6 with TRBJ1-2; TRBD1 is a possible D gene (6 bases). CDR3 length: 16 residues. Deletions cut 5 bases from V and 4 bases from J, with 20 bases between. The germline gives CDR1 MNHNY, CDR2 SVGAGI (reference sequence). CDR3 amino acids: CASSLRGGPGSYGYTF. CDR3 DNA: TGTGCCAGCAGTCTACGAGGGGGGCCGGGTAGCTATGGCTACACCTTC.

This clone has just one count. The V gene is TRBV19, the J gene TRBJ2-7, with 9 bases matching TRBD1. This CDR3 has 17 amino acids. V was clipped by 4 bases and J by 2 bases; unmatched bases: 12. The V gene's germline CDR1 is LNHDA and CDR2 SQIVND (reference sequence). DNA of the CDR3: TGTGCCAGTAGTAGACGACCCTCGGGACAGGGTACCTACGAGCAGTACTTC. Its protein product is CASSRRPSGQGTYEQYF.

V usage is TRBV10-1 and J usage is TRBJ2-3; unclear D gene. The CDR3 runs 15 residues. Germline V gene lookup returns CDR1 WNHNN and CDR2 SYGVQD (reference sequence). The V and J ends lost 4 bases and 0 bases respectively, with 11 bases between them. The CDR3 DNA reads TGCGCCAGCAGTGGACTGGCGGTCAGCACAGATACGCAGTATTTT. Its translation is CASSGLAVSTDTQYF.

DNA of the CDR3: TGTGCCAGCACCTTCGGCGATACGCAGTATTTT. It is translated as CASTFGDTQYF. The chain carries TRBV7-9 and TRBJ2-3; D gene unclear. CDR1 is SEHNR, CDR2 FQNEAQ, per germline (reference sequence). The CDR3 totals 11 residues. V was clipped by 7 bases and J by 6 bases, with 8 bases between them.

The table lists this clone with a few counts. The chain uses TRBV28 and TRBJ2-1; D gene ambiguous. V lost 6 bases to trimming and J lost 2 bases, with 14 bases between them. The CDR3 loop spans 15 amino acids. The germline CDR1 and CDR2 sequences are MDHEN and SYDVKM. CDR3 region: CASSFMGRPYNEQFF. CDR3 in DNA: TGTGCCAGCAGCTTCATGGGTCGTCCCTACAATGAGCAGTTCTTC.

This clone was seen more than once but under ten times. The gene calls are TRBV4-3 and TRBJ2-3; D call uncertain. Germline CDR1 LGHNA, CDR2 YSLEER. CDR3 length: 14 amino acids. V gave up 0 bases and J gave up 1 base, with 5 bases separating them. CDR3 nucleotide sequence: TGCGCCAGCAGCCAAGAGGCTGGCACAGATACGCAGTATTTT. It yields the protein CASSQEAGTDTQYF.

V and J are TRBV7-2 and TRBJ2-2; no clear D gene. The CDR3 runs to 14 residues. The ends were cut back, 5 bases at V and 5 bases at J, with 12 bases in the middle. Germline values: CDR1 SGHTA, CDR2 FQGNSA. In DNA form, the CDR3 reads TGTGCCAGCAGCCAATTATCCACGACCGGGGAGCTGTTTTTT. As protein: CASSQLSTTGELFF.

The V gene is TRBV5-6, the J gene TRBJ2-7; perhaps TRBD1 as D (6 bases). This CDR3 is 13 amino acids long. With 0 bases removed from V and 5 bases from J, the gap between germline ends came to 9 bases. Germline V lookup: CDR1 SGHDT, CDR2 YYEEEE. CDR3 bases: TGTGCCAGCAGCTTGGCAGGGGAGAACGAGCAGTACTTC. It specifies CASSLAGENEQYF.

The sample holds one count of this clone. The J gene is TRBJ2-1, the V gene TRBV10-3; 7 bases align to TRBD2. The CDR3 sequence is 14 residues long. Germline CDR1 and CDR2: ENHRY and SYGVKD. Trimming took 4 bases from V and 6 from J; bases not matched to a gene: 6. The CDR3 here is CAISGGTTFNEQFF. CDR3 in DNA: TGTGCCATCAGTGGCGGGACTACTTTCAATGAGCAGTTCTTC.

The V and J genes are TRBV29-1 and TRBJ2-2; no reliable D call. Trimming shortened V by 4 bases and J by 6 bases, and 3 bases separated the two germline ends. Germline V gene data show CDR1 as SQVTM and CDR2 as ANQGSEA. The length of the CDR3 is 10 residues. This chain's CDR3 is CSVGSGELFF. The CDR3 nucleotides read TGCAGCGTTGGGTCCGGGGAGCTGTTTTTT.

The chain couples TRBV6-6 to TRBJ2-7; 8 nucleotides agree with TRBD1. The CDR3 sequence is 13 residues long. In germline, CDR1 is MNHNY, CDR2 SVGAGI (reference sequence). With 10 bases clipped from V and 2 bases from J, the junction kept 7 bases outside the gene matches. The CDR3 coding sequence is TGTGCCACCGCCCAGGGGGCGACCTACGAGCAGTACTTC. Its translation is CATAQGATYEQYF.

The chain links TRBV13 to TRBJ1-1, with D possibly TRBD1 on 5 matching bases. Germline V gene sequence: CDR1 PRHDT, CDR2 FYEKMQ (reference sequence). The CDR3 covers 16 residues. Trimming took off 5 bases at V and 1 base at J, with 17 bases between the two ends. The CDR3 is CASSRKYGQRNTEAFF. The CDR3 DNA sequence: TGTGCCAGCAGCCGGAAGTACGGACAACGGAACACTGAAGCTTTCTTT.

The count of this clone is one. This chain connects TRBV15 to TRBJ2-5; D call uncertain. The CDR3 runs to 17 residues. Trimming took 0 bases from V and 4 from J, leaving 18 bases between them. The germline V gene encodes CDR1 LNHNV and CDR2 YYDKDF (reference sequence). The CDR3 DNA is TGTGCCACCAGCAGAGATAATGGTACAGTCACGATAGAGACCCAGTACTTC. As protein: CATSRDNGTVTIETQYF.

The V gene is TRBV7-2, the J gene TRBJ1-5; D uncertain. CDR1 and CDR2 (germline): SGHTA, FQGNSA. The V end was cut by 2 bases, the J end by 5 bases, with 10 bases between. The CDR3 totals 14 residues. The CDR3 protein is CASSLRPGHQPQHF. In DNA, the CDR3 is TGTGCCAGCAGCTTACGGCCAGGCCATCAGCCCCAGCATTTT.

Only one count was recorded for this clone. The V call is TRBV5-4, the J call TRBJ2-3; TRBD2 might be the D (6 bases). Germline V gene data show CDR1 as SGHNT and CDR2 as YYREEE (reference sequence). This CDR3 spans 16 amino acids. V dropped 3 bases and J dropped 0 bases, with 14 bases sitting between them. The chain's CDR3 is CASSSPGLISTDTQYF. The DNA for the CDR3 is TGTGCCAGCAGCTCCCCGGGACTTATTAGCACAGATACGCAGTATTTT.

V gene TRBV14 combines with J gene TRBJ2-3; 10 nucleotides line up with TRBD2. CDR3 size: 17 residues. V was clipped by 0 bases and J by 4 bases; unmatched bases: 7. CDR1 and CDR2 from the germline V gene are SGHDN and FVKESK. CDR3: CASSQESSGSWPDTQYF. CDR3 DNA sequence: TGTGCCAGCAGCCAAGAATCTAGCGGGAGCTGGCCAGATACGCAGTATTTT.

This chain uses TRBV9 with TRBJ2-5; 8 bases match TRBD2. The CDR3 is 15 residues long. Trimming at V came to 5 bases and at J to 5 bases, leaving 11 bases not matched to a gene. The germline CDR1 and CDR2 sequences are SGDLS and YYNGEE. In DNA, the CDR3 is TGTGCCAGCAGTCCGAGCGGGAGTTTATCGGAGACCCAGTACTTC. Translated: CASSPSGSLSETQYF.

This CDR3 is CAWSDRDEKLFF. CDR3 in DNA: TGTGCCTGGAGCGACAGGGATGAAAAACTGTTTTTT. This chain connects TRBV30 to TRBJ1-4; TRBD1 aligns across 7 bases. The CDR3 spans 12 residues. Germline V gene data show CDR1 as GTSNPN and CDR2 as SVGIG (reference sequence). The V gene end was trimmed by 3 bases and the J gene end by 6 bases; junction bases not matched to a gene: 1. Full variable domain (remainder filled in from reference TRBV30 and TRBJ1-4): SQTIHQWPATLVQPVGSPLSLECTVEGTSNPNLYWYRQAAGRGLQLLFYSVGIGQISSEVPQNLSASRPQDRQFILSSKKLLLSDSGFYLCAWSDRDEKLFFGSGTQLSVL.

The chain joins TRBV12-5 to TRBJ2-3, with TRBD2 matching over 8 bases. Germline V gives CDR1 LGHNT, CDR2 FRNRAP. After removal of 4 bases from V and 1 base from J, the junction contained 7 bases not matched to a gene. The CDR3 contains 16 residues. The CDR3 DNA is TGTGCTAGTGGTTCCGGGAGGGGAGGCGGCACAGATACGCAGTATTTT. This sequence encodes CASGSGRGGGTDTQYF.

In this sample, this clone turned up once. The chain links TRBV5-1 to TRBJ2-1; D not resolved. V lost 2 bases to trimming and J lost 4 bases, with 16 bases between them. The CDR3 has 16 residues. Per the germline V gene, CDR1 is SGHRS and CDR2 is YFSETQ. This CDR3 reads CASSFDPGQGYNEQFF. For the CDR3, the DNA is TGCGCCAGCAGCTTTGACCCGGGCCAAGGATACAATGAGCAGTTCTTC.

This chain joins TRBV2 and TRBJ1-5; D is possibly TRBD1 (6 bases). Trimming removed 8 bases from V and 4 bases from J, with 15 bases in between. Germline V CDR1 and CDR2: SNHLY, FYNNEI. The CDR3 runs to 14 residues. DNA of the CDR3: TGTGCCAGCGCCCGTGGACAGCTAAATCAGCCCCAGCATTTT. Protein: CASARGQLNQPQHF.

This sequence joins TRBV7-8 and TRBJ2-1; TRBD2 aligns across 8 bases. Trimming removed 1 base from V and 1 base from J; junction bases left unmatched: 3. CDR1 and CDR2 from the germline V gene are SGHVS and FQNEAQ. This CDR3 has 16 amino acids. The CDR3, as DNA: TGTGCCAGCAGCTTAGGAGCGGGAGTGTCCTACAATGAGCAGTTCTTC. This codes for CASSLGAGVSYNEQFF.

The V gene is TRBV14, the J gene TRBJ1-2; 10 bases map to TRBD1. There are 15 residues in the CDR3. The trim removed 5 bases at V and 2 bases at J, leaving 5 bases unmatched. The V gene's germline CDR1 is SGHDN and CDR2 FVKESK. The CDR3 reads CASSTRTGGNYGYTF. CDR3 sequence (DNA): TGTGCCAGCAGCACCCGGACAGGGGGAAACTATGGCTACACCTTC.